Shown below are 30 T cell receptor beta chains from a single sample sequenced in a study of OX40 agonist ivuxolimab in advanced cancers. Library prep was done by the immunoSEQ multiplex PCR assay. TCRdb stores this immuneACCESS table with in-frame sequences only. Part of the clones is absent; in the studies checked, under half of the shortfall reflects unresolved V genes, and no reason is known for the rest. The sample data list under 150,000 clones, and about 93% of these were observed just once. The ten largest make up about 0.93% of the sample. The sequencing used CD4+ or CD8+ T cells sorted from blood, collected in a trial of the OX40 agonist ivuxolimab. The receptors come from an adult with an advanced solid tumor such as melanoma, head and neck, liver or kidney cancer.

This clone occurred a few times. CDR3 protein: CASSMMSGEPQHF. The CDR3 bases are TGTGCCAGTAGTATGATGTCGGGCGAGCCCCAGCATTTT. V usage is TRBV19 and J usage is TRBJ1-5; no clear D gene. The germline gives CDR1 LNHDA, CDR2 SQIVND (reference sequence). V shed 3 bases and J shed 8 bases, with 11 bases lying between them. The CDR3 contains 13 residues. Full variable domain (remainder filled in from reference TRBV19 and TRBJ1-5): DGGITQSPKYLFRKEGQNVTLSCEQNLNHDAMYWYRQDPGQGLRLIYYSQIVNDFQKGDIAEGYSVSREKKESFPLTVTSAQKNPTAFYLCASSMMSGEPQHFGDGTRLSIL.

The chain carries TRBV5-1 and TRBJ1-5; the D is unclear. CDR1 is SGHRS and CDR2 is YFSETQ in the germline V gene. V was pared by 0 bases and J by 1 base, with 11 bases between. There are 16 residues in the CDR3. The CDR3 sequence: CASSLGGLTSNQPQHF. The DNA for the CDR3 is TGCGCCAGCAGCTTGGGAGGTCTAACGAGCAATCAGCCCCAGCATTTT.

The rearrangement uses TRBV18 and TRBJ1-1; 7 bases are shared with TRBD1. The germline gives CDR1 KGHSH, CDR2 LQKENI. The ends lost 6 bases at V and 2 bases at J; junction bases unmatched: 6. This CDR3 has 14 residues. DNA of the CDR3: TGTGCCAGCTCTGGGGACAGATCCAACACTGAAGCTTTCTTT. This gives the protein CASSGDRSNTEAFF. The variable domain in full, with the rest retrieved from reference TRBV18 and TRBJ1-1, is NAGVMQNPRHLVRRRGQEARLRCSPMKGHSHVYWYRQLPEEGLKFMVYLQKENIIDESGMPKERFSAEFPKEGPSILRIQQVVRGDSAAYFCASSGDRSNTEAFFGQGTRLTVV.

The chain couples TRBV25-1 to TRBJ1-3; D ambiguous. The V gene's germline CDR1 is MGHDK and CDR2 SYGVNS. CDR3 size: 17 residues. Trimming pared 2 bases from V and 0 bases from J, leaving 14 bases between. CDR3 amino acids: CASSEGGVAGSGNTIYF. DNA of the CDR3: TGTGCCAGCAGTGAAGGTGGGGTTGCCGGCTCTGGAAACACCATATATTTT.

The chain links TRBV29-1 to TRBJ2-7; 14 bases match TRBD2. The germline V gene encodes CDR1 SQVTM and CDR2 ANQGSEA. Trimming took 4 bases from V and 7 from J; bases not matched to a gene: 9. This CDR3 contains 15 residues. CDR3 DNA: TGCAGCGTTGGGCGACTAGCGGGAGGGTCGGGGGAGCAGTACTTC. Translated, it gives CSVGRLAGGSGEQYF.

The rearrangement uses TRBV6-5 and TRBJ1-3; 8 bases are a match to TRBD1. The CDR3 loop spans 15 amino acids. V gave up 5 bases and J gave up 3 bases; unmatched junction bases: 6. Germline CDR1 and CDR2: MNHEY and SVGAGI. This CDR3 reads CASSTQGAGGNTIYF. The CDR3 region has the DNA TGTGCCAGCAGTACCCAGGGGGCAGGTGGAAACACCATATATTTT.

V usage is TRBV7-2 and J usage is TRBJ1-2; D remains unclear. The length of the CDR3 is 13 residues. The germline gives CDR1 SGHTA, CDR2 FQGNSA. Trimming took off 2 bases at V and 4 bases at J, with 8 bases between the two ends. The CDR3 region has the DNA TGTGCCAGCAGCTTATTACAGACCTATGGCTACACCTTC. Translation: CASSLLQTYGYTF.

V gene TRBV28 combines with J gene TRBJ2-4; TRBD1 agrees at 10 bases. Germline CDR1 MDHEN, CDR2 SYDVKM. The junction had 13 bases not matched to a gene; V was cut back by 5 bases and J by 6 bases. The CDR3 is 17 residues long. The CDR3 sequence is CASSPPLGTGALNIQYF. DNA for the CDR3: TGTGCCAGCAGTCCCCCTTTGGGGACAGGGGCCCTAAACATTCAGTACTTC.

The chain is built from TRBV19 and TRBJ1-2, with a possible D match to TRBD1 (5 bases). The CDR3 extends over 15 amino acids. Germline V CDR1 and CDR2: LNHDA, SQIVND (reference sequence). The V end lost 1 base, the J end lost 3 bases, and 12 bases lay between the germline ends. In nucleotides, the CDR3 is TGTGCCAGTAGTATAGTTGACAGATCCGACTATGGCTACACCTTC. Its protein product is CASSIVDRSDYGYTF.

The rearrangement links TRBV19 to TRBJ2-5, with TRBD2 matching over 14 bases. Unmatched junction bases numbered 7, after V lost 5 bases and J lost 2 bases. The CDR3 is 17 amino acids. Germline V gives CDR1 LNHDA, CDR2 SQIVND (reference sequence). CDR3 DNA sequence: TGTGCCAGTAGTCTCGGACTAGCGGGAGGAGTACAAGAGACCCAGTACTTC. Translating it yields CASSLGLAGGVQETQYF.

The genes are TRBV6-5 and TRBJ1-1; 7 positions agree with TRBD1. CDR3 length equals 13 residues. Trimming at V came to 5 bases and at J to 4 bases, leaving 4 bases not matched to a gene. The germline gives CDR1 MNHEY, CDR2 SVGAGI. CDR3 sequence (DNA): TGTGCCAGCAGTAGCAGGGGGTTCACTGAAGCTTTCTTT. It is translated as CASSSRGFTEAFF.

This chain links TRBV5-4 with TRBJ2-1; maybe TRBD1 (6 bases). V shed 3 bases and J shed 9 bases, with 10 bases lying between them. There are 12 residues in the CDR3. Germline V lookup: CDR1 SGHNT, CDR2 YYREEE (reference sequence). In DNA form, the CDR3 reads TGTGCCAGCAGCTGGGGGCCGGGTGAGCAGTTCTTC. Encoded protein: CASSWGPGEQFF.

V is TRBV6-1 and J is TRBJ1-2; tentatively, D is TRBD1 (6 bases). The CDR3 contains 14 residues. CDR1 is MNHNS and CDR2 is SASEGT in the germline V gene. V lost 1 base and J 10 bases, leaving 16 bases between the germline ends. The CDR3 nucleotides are TGTGCCAGCAGTGAAGGGAACAGGGTCCTGTCCTACACCTTC. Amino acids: CASSEGNRVLSYTF.

This chain's CDR3 is CASSDPSRGGTDTQYF. The CDR3 DNA sequence: TGTGCCAGCAGTGACCCATCTCGGGGGGGCACAGATACGCAGTATTTT. The chain is built from TRBV25-1 and TRBJ2-3; 7 nucleotides line up with TRBD2. The CDR3 covers 16 residues. CDR1 and CDR2 from the germline V gene are MGHDK and SYGVNS. Losses at the gene ends were 3 bases for V and 1 base for J; bases not matched to a gene: 7.

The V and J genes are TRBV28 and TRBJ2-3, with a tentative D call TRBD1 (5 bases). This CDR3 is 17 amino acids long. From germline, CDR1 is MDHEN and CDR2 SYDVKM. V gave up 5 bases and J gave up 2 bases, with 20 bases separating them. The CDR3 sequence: CASSIPQGLKLTDTQYF. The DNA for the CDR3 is TGTGCCAGCAGTATCCCCCAGGGCCTGAAACTCACAGATACGCAGTATTTT.

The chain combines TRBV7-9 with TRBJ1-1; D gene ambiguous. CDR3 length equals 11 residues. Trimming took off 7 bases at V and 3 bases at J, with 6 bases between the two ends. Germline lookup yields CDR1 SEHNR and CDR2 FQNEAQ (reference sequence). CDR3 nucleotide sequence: TGTGCCAGCACACGAGACACTGAAGCTTTCTTT. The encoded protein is CASTRDTEAFF.

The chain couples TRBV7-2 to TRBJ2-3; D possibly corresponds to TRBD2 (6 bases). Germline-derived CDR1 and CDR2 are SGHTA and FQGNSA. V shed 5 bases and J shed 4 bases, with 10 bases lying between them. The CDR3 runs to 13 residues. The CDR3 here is CASSPSASDTQYF. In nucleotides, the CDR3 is TGTGCCAGCAGCCCTAGCGCGTCAGATACGCAGTATTTT.

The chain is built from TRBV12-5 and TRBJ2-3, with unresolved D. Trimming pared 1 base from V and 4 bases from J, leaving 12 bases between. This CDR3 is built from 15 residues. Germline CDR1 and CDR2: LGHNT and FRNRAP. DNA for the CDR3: TGTGCTAGTGGTTTGGGGACGACACGGGCAGATACGCAGTATTTT. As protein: CASGLGTTRADTQYF.

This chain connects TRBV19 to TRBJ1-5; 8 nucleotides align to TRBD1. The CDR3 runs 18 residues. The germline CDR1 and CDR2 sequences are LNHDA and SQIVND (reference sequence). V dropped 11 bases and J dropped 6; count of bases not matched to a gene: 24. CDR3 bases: TGTGCCTCAAGCGGGGCAGGGGGCGGACGGTGGATTACTCAGCCCCAGCATTTT. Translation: CASSGAGGGRWITQPQHF.

CDR3 sequence: CASRGQGASQPQHF. As DNA, the CDR3 is TGTGCCAGCAGGGGACAGGGAGCATCTCAGCCCCAGCATTTT. The chain joins TRBV6-1 to TRBJ1-5, with 9 bases identical to TRBD1. In germline, CDR1 is MNHNS, CDR2 SASEGT. Losses at the gene ends were 6 bases for V and 6 bases for J; bases not matched to a gene: 6. The CDR3 contains 14 residues.

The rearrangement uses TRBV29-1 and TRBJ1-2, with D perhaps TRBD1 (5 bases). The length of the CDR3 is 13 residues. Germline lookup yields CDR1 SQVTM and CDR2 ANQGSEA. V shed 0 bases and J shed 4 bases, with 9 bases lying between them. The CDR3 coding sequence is TGCAGCGTTGAAGATCAGGGCACCTATGGCTACACCTTC. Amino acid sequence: CSVEDQGTYGYTF.

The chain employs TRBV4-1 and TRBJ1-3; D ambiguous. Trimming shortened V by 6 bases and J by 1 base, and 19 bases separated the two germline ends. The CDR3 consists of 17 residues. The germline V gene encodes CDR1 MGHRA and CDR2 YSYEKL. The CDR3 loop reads CASRPGPAPASGNTIYF. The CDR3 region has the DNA TGCGCCAGCAGACCAGGACCTGCCCCTGCTTCTGGAAACACCATATATTTT.

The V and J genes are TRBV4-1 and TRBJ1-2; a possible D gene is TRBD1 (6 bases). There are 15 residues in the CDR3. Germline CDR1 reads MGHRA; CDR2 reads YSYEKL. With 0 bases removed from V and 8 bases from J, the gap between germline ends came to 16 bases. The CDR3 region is CASSQERGADRGYTF. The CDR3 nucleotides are TGCGCCAGCAGCCAAGAGAGGGGGGCAGACAGGGGCTACACCTTC.

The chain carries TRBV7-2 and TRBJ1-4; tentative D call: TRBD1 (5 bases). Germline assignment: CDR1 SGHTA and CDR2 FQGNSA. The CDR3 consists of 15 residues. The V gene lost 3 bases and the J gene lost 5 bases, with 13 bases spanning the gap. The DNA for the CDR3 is TGTGCCAGCAGCTTCTCTGGGGGGTGGAATGAAAAACTGTTTTTT. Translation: CASSFSGGWNEKLFF.

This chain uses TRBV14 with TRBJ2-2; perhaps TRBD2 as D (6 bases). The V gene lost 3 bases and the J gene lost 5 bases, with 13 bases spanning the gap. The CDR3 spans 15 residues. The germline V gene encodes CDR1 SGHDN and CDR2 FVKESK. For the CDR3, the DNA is TGTGCCAGCAGCCAGCGGCAGGGAGGTACCGGGGAGCTGTTTTTT. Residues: CASSQRQGGTGELFF.

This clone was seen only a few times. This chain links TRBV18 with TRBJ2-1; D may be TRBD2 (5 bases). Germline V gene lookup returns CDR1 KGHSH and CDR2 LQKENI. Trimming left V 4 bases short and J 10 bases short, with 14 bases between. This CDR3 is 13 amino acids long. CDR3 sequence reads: CASSLILDDEQFF. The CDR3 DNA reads TGTGCCAGCTCACTGATACTAGATGACGAGCAGTTCTTC.

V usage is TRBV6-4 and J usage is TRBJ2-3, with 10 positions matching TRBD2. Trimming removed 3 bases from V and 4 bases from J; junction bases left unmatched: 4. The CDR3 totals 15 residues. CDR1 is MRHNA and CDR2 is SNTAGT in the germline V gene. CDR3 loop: CASSDLAGVADTQYF. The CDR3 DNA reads TGTGCCAGCAGTGATCTAGCGGGAGTGGCAGATACGCAGTATTTT.

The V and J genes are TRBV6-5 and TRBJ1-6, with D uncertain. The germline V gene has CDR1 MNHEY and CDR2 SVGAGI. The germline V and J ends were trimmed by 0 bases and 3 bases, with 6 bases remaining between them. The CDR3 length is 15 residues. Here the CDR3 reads CASSYSGIYNSPLHF. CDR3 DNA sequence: TGTGCCAGCAGTTACTCGGGGATCTATAATTCACCCCTCCACTTT.

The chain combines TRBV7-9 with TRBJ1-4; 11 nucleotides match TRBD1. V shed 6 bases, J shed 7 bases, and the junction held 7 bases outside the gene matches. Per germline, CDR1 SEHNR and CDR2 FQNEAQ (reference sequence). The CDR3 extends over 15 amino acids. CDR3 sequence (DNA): TGTGCCAGCAGTTACTACGGGACAGGGGGTGAAAAACTGTTTTTT. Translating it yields CASSYYGTGGEKLFF.

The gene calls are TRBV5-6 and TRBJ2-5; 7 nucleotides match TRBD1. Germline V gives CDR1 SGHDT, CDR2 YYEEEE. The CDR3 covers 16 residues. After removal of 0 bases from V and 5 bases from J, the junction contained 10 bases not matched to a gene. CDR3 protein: CASSLDTRGRGETQYF. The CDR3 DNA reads TGTGCCAGCAGCTTGGATACGAGGGGGCGCGGGGAGACCCAGTACTTC.